The 29 T cell receptor beta chains listed next were all sequenced from one sample in a study of cytomegalovirus exposure and HLA in healthy donors. The PCR used 60 Vbeta and 13 Jbeta primers. Assay used: immunoSEQ multiplex PCR; TCRdb lists only in-frame clones, some missing. The table shows 98,000 or so clones, with 65% to 80% occurring only once. Specimen: PBMCs. The receptors stem from a human donor in good health.

The rearrangement links TRBV29-1 to TRBJ2-2; possibly TRBD1 for D (5 bases). Germline values: CDR1 SQVTM, CDR2 ANQGSEA. The CDR3 runs to 13 residues. Trimming took off 1 base at V and 6 bases at J, with 9 bases between the two ends. CDR3 in amino acids: CSVEGTRAGELFF. The CDR3 DNA reads as TGCAGCGTTGAAGGGACCAGGGCCGGGGAGCTGTTTTTT.

The V call is TRBV5-1, the J call TRBJ2-1; 11 nucleotides match TRBD2. Germline CDR1 SGHRS, CDR2 YFSETQ. V shed 4 bases, J shed 3 bases, and the junction held 3 bases outside the gene matches. This CDR3 comprises 15 residues. The CDR3 region has the DNA TGCGCCAGCAGCACCGGGACTAGCGGCTACAATGAGCAGTTCTTC. Its protein is CASSTGTSGYNEQFF.

As for this clone: The sample carries other DNA sequences with the same CDR3. The V and J genes are TRBV25-1 and TRBJ1-6; possible D gene TRBD1, 5 bases. The CDR3 is 17 amino acids. V was shortened by 8 bases and J by 2 bases, with 19 bases between the two germline ends. CDR1 MGHDK and CDR2 SYGVNS come from the germline V gene. The CDR3 DNA follows: TGTGCCAGCGTTAGGGACTTGGGTTCCGCCTATAATTCACCCCTCCACTTT. This codes for CASVRDLGSAYNSPLHF.

The rearrangement links TRBV9 to TRBJ2-7; D might be TRBD2 (6 bases). Germline CDR1 SGDLS, CDR2 YYNGEE. This CDR3 comprises 12 residues. V shed 0 bases and J shed 7 bases, with 8 bases lying between them. CDR3: CASSVGGGEQYF. Here the CDR3 DNA reads TGTGCCAGCAGCGTAGGCGGAGGGGAGCAGTACTTC. Using reference TRBV9 and TRBJ2-7 for the parts outside the CDR3, the full variable domain is DSGVTQTPKHLITATGQRVTLRCSPRSGDLSVYWYQQSLDQGLQFLIQYYNGEERAKGNILERFSAQQFPDLHSELNLSSLELGDSALYFCASSVGGGEQYFGPGTRLTVT.

This chain connects TRBV15 to TRBJ2-5; D may be TRBD2 (5 bases). V was pared by 0 bases and J by 3 bases, with 14 bases between. This CDR3 is 16 amino acids long. Germline V lookup: CDR1 LNHNV, CDR2 YYDKDF (reference sequence). Written as DNA, the CDR3 is TGTGCCACCAGCAGAGATCTAGCTGTAGGAGAAGAGACCCAGTACTTC. Its protein product is CATSRDLAVGEETQYF.

This chain links TRBV5-4 with TRBJ1-2; TRBD1 aligns across 8 bases. V was clipped by 5 bases and J by 2 bases; unmatched bases: 8. The CDR3 loop spans 15 amino acids. Germline CDR1 is SGHNT and CDR2 is YYREEE (reference sequence). In DNA form, the CDR3 reads TGTGCCAGCAGACCCCCAGGGGGCGGGAACTATGGCTACACCTTC. Protein: CASRPPGGGNYGYTF.

The rearrangement uses TRBV7-9 and TRBJ1-2; the D is unclear. The CDR3 length is 14 residues. V was pared by 5 bases and J by 8 bases, with 18 bases between. Germline V CDR1 and CDR2: SEHNR, FQNEAQ (reference sequence). CDR3 nucleotide sequence: TGTGCCAGCAGCCCCGGCGGGAGTCAACGGGGCTACACCTTC. It specifies CASSPGGSQRGYTF.

J is TRBJ2-7 and V is TRBV5-1; TRBD1 might be the D (6 bases). This CDR3 has 12 amino acids. Germline CDR1 SGHRS, CDR2 YFSETQ. The V gene lost 5 bases and the J gene lost 4 bases, with 10 bases spanning the gap. The CDR3 is CASRKQGYEQYF. The CDR3 DNA is TGCGCCAGCAGGAAACAGGGTTACGAGCAGTACTTC.

The chain recombines TRBV5-6 with TRBJ1-2; D gene unclear. Germline V gives CDR1 SGHDT, CDR2 YYEEEE. V dropped 3 bases and J dropped 7 bases, with 10 bases sitting between them. CDR3 length equals 12 residues. CDR3 in DNA: TGTGCCAGCAGCTCTTTGGACTCTGGCTACACCTTC. Residues: CASSSLDSGYTF.

The rearrangement uses TRBV6-5 and TRBJ1-3; D perhaps matches TRBD1 (6 bases). The CDR3 has 15 residues. Trimming stripped 6 bases from V and 4 bases from J, with 16 bases between. Germline assignment: CDR1 MNHEY and CDR2 SVGAGI. CDR3 region: CASRPGEGFGNTIYF. The DNA of the CDR3 is TGTGCCAGCAGACCAGGGGAAGGGTTCGGAAACACCATATATTTT.

This clone has a handful of counts. V gene TRBV7-2 combines with J gene TRBJ1-2; the D gene is possibly TRBD1 (5 bases). Trimming removed 5 bases from V and 3 bases from J, with 19 bases in between. The CDR3 extends over 16 amino acids. Germline V gene lookup returns CDR1 SGHTA and CDR2 FQGNSA. The CDR3 DNA follows: TGTGCCAGCAGCCCTGACGGAAGGGGCTCCTACTATGGCTACACCTTC. It specifies CASSPDGRGSYYGYTF.

The gene calls are TRBV2 and TRBJ2-2; D may be TRBD1 (5 bases). The V end lost 4 bases, the J end lost 3 bases, and 9 bases lay between the germline ends. The CDR3 sequence is 14 residues long. Germline CDR1 SNHLY, CDR2 FYNNEI. The DNA for the CDR3 is TGTGCCAGCAGTGTACAGGTGTACACCGGGGAGCTGTTTTTT. It yields the protein CASSVQVYTGELFF.

The chain is built from TRBV6-5 and TRBJ1-4, with TRBD1 as a possible D gene (5 bases). Trimming cost V 6 bases and J 3 bases, with 11 bases left between them. The germline V gene encodes CDR1 MNHEY and CDR2 SVGAGI. The CDR3 covers 14 residues. Here the CDR3 reads CASRNGGANEKLFF. The CDR3 DNA reads as TGTGCCAGCAGAAATGGAGGGGCTAATGAAAAACTGTTTTTT.

V is TRBV18 and J is TRBJ1-1, with D uncertain. The germline CDR1 and CDR2 sequences are KGHSH and LQKENI. CDR3 length: 14 amino acids. The V gene lost 3 bases and the J gene lost 0 bases, with 8 bases spanning the gap. The CDR3 coding sequence is TGTGCCAGCTCACCGCTAGACCTGAACACTGAAGCTTTCTTT. This sequence encodes CASSPLDLNTEAFF.

The V and J genes are TRBV5-1 and TRBJ1-1; TRBD1 matches at 7 bases. The CDR3 is 14 amino acids. Germline CDR1 is SGHRS and CDR2 is YFSETQ. Trimming took 0 bases from V and 4 from J; bases not matched to a gene: 3. This CDR3 reads CASSLEQGFTEAFF. The CDR3 DNA reads as TGCGCCAGCAGCTTGGAACAGGGGTTCACTGAAGCTTTCTTT.

The chain joins TRBV2 to TRBJ2-3; perhaps TRBD1 as D (6 bases). Per germline, CDR1 SNHLY and CDR2 FYNNEI. V was pared by 1 base and J by 8 bases, with 13 bases between. This CDR3 comprises 14 residues. CDR3 DNA: TGTGCCAGCAGTGAAGTCAGGGGATGGGGTACGCAGTATTTT. It yields the protein CASSEVRGWGTQYF.

V usage is TRBV5-6 and J usage is TRBJ1-2; 8 nucleotides match TRBD1. In germline, CDR1 is SGHDT, CDR2 YYEEEE. The trim removed 5 bases at V and 0 bases at J, leaving 6 bases unmatched. This CDR3 region has 15 residues. DNA of the CDR3: TGTGCCAGCAGTAATACAGGGGGGGCTAACTATGGCTACACCTTC. Its protein product is CASSNTGGANYGYTF.

The genes are TRBV6-5 and TRBJ1-3; 8 positions match TRBD1. The CDR3 has 15 residues. Germline loops: CDR1 MNHEY, CDR2 SVGAGI. The ends lost 6 bases at V and 3 bases at J; junction bases unmatched: 7. This chain's CDR3 is CASSVRTGIGNTIYF. In DNA form, the CDR3 reads TGTGCCAGCAGCGTCCGGACAGGGATTGGAAACACCATATATTTT.

This chain links TRBV7-9 with TRBJ1-1; no clear D gene. V lost 7 bases and J 1 base, leaving 16 bases between the germline ends. Germline values: CDR1 SEHNR, CDR2 FQNEAQ (reference sequence). The CDR3 covers 15 residues. CDR3 DNA sequence: TGTGCCAGCACCCGAGTGGGAGTTAGGAACACTGAAGCTTTCTTT. This translates into CASTRVGVRNTEAFF. The full variable domain, rest sourced from reference TRBV7-9 and TRBJ1-1, is DTGVSQNPRHKITKRGQNVTFRCDPISEHNRLYWYRQTLGQGPEFLTYFQNEAQLEKSRLLSDRFSAERPKGSFSTLEIQRTEQGDSAMYLCASTRVGVRNTEAFFGQGTRLTVV.

At least ten counts were recorded for this clone. This chain links TRBV18 with TRBJ1-1; D is possibly TRBD1 (5 bases). This CDR3 has 15 amino acids. V gave up 1 base and J gave up 1 base, with 10 bases separating them. Germline V gene data show CDR1 as KGHSH and CDR2 as LQKENI. CDR3: CASSPLGGPNTEAFF. Written as DNA, the CDR3 is TGTGCCAGCTCACCACTCGGGGGACCGAACACTGAAGCTTTCTTT.

The chain is built from TRBV2 and TRBJ2-3; TRBD2 agrees at 12 bases. The germline CDR1 and CDR2 sequences are SNHLY and FYNNEI. CDR3 length: 15 amino acids. Germline trimming cut 6 bases from V and 4 bases from J; bases unmatched to any gene: 5. CDR3 protein: CASSLAGGLPDTQYF. In nucleotides, the CDR3 is TGTGCCAGCAGCCTAGCGGGGGGGCTACCAGATACGCAGTATTTT.

The chain recombines TRBV5-5 with TRBJ1-2; no firm D call. V was cut by 0 bases and J by 2 bases, with 11 bases left in between. Germline V lookup: CDR1 SGHKS, CDR2 YYEKEE (reference sequence). This CDR3 comprises 15 residues. CDR3 DNA sequence: TGTGCCAGCAGCTTGGCGGCGGGAAGGAACTATGGCTACACCTTC. Encoded protein: CASSLAAGRNYGYTF. Full variable domain (rest looked up from reference TRBV5-5 and TRBJ1-2): DAGVTQSPTHLIKTRGQQVTLRCSPISGHKSVSWYQQVLGQGPQFIFQYYEKEERGRGNFPDRFSARQFPNYSSELNVNALLLGDSALYLCASSLAAGRNYGYTFGSGTRLTVV.

This clone was detected a few times. The V gene is TRBV7-6, the J gene TRBJ2-5, with 7 bases that match TRBD1. V lost 5 bases, J lost 2 bases, and 11 bases stayed unmatched. The CDR3 is 16 residues long. In germline, CDR1 is SGHVS, CDR2 FNYEAQ. The CDR3 spells CASSTLPGQRQETQYF. Written as DNA, the CDR3 is TGTGCCAGCAGCACCCTCCCGGGACAGCGACAAGAGACCCAGTACTTC.

V gene TRBV4-3 combines with J gene TRBJ2-1; possible D gene TRBD2, 5 bases. V lost 1 base, J lost 13 bases, and 8 bases lay in between. CDR1 and CDR2 from the germline V gene are LGHNA and YSLEER. This CDR3 is 11 amino acids long. CDR3 nucleotide sequence: TGCGCCAGCAGCCAAGTACTAGTACAGTTCTTC. It yields the protein CASSQVLVQFF.

The rearrangement links TRBV11-2 to TRBJ2-1; 8 bases line up with TRBD2. The germline V gene encodes CDR1 SGHAT and CDR2 FQNNGV. The V segment lost 5 bases and the J segment 12 bases; nucleotides outside the gene matches: 15. The CDR3 runs to 15 residues. The CDR3 loop reads CASSEGGRPSRPQFF. CDR3 in DNA: TGTGCCAGCAGCGAAGGCGGGAGGCCGTCTCGCCCGCAGTTCTTC.

This chain connects TRBV6-1 to TRBJ2-1, with D possibly matching TRBD1 (6 bases). CDR3 size: 18 residues. CDR1 and CDR2 from the germline V gene are MNHNS and SASEGT. V dropped 2 bases and J dropped 0 bases, with 17 bases sitting between them. CDR3 loop: CASSEPPTGTHSYNEQFF. The CDR3 nucleotides are TGTGCCAGCAGTGAACCACCAACCGGGACACACTCCTACAATGAGCAGTTCTTC.

This chain connects TRBV6-6 to TRBJ2-7; weak D call: TRBD2 (7 bases). Per germline, CDR1 MNHNY and CDR2 SVGAGI (reference sequence). This CDR3 comprises 15 residues. Between the trimmed V and J ends, which lost 5 bases and 6 bases, there was a span of 20 bases. The CDR3 spells CASSTGGQLTSEQYF. CDR3 DNA sequence: TGTGCCAGCAGTACCGGGGGGCAGTTGACTTCCGAGCAGTACTTC.

This clone showed up just a few times. The chain combines TRBV10-3 with TRBJ1-4, with D uncertain. Trimming removed 3 bases at V and 0 bases at J, with 8 bases between. This CDR3 has 15 residues. Per the germline V gene, CDR1 is ENHRY and CDR2 is SYGVKD. In nucleotides, the CDR3 is TGTGCCATCAGTGACCGGACTGCAACTAATGAAAAACTGTTTTTT. Protein sequence: CAISDRTATNEKLFF.

This rearrangement joins TRBV18 to TRBJ2-7; D possibly corresponds to TRBD1 (6 bases). Trimming shortened V by 3 bases and J by 3 bases, and 9 bases separated the two germline ends. The CDR3 sequence is 13 residues long. The V gene's germline CDR1 is KGHSH and CDR2 LQKENI. CDR3: CASSPRDIYEQYF. The CDR3 DNA sequence: TGTGCCAGCTCACCTAGGGACATCTACGAGCAGTACTTC. Variable domain in full (rest from reference TRBV18 and TRBJ2-7): NAGVMQNPRHLVRRRGQEARLRCSPMKGHSHVYWYRQLPEEGLKFMVYLQKENIIDESGMPKERFSAEFPKEGPSILRIQQVVRGDSAAYFCASSPRDIYEQYFGPGTRLTVT.